Here is one T cell receptor (beta chain) with its context. CDR1 SGHNT and CDR2 YENEEA come from the germline V gene. This CDR3 comprises 16 residues. The V and J ends lost 4 bases and 4 bases, in that order; junction bases with no gene match: 5. Profiled with immunoSEQ multiplex PCR; TCRdb holds only in-frame clones, not every one. The table has 12,000 or so clones, just under 95% seen once. The sample originates from a study of T cells in narcolepsy. Sequencing input: CD45RA- memory CD4+ T cells from PBMCs. The sequence was collected from a human donor with narcolepsy. The rearrangement joins TRBV11-3 to TRBJ2-1, with 12 bases matching TRBD2. CDR3 nucleotide sequence: TGTGCCAGCAGCTCGGGACTAGCGGGTGGTTACAATGAGCAGTTCTTC. Protein sequence: CASSSGLAGGYNEQFF. The variable domain in full, completed from reference TRBV11-3 and TRBJ2-1, reads EAGVVQSPRYKIIEKKQPVAFWCNPISGHNTLYWYLQNLGQGPELLIRYENEEAVDDSQLPKDRFSAERLKGVDSTLKIQPAELGDSAVYLCASSSGLAGGYNEQFFGPGTRLTVL.